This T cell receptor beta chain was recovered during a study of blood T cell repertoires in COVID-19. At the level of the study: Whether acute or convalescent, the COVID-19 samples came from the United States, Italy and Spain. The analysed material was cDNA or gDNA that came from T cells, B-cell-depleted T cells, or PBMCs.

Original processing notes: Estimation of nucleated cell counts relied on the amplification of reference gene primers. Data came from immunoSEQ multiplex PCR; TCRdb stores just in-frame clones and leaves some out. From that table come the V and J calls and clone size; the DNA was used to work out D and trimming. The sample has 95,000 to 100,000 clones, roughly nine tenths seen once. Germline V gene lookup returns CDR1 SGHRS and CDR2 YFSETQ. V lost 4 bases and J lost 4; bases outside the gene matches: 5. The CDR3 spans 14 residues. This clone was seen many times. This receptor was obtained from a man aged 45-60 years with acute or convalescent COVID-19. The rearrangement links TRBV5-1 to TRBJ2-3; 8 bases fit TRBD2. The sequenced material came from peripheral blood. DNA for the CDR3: TGCGCCAGCAGCCCCGGGGGGGCAGCAGATACGCAGTATTTT. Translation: CASSPGGAADTQYF. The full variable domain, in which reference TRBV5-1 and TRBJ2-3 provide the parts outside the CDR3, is KAGVTQTPRYLIKTRGQQVTLSCSPISGHRSVSWYQQTPGQGLQFLFEYFSETQRNKGNFPGRFSGRQFSNSRSEMNVSTLELGDSALYLCASSPGGAADTQYFGPGTRLTVL.